This TCR beta chain was captured by sequencing in a study of T cell repertoires in cytomegalovirus infection. Study overall: Both a matching HLA type and CMV infection were indicated by public TCR beta signatures.

Germline V gene data show CDR1 as SGHTA and CDR2 as FQGTGA. The CDR3 runs to 15 residues. The V end was cut by 2 bases, the J end by 4 bases, with 14 bases between. TCRdb independently ran MiXCR on the reads; one entry per CDR3 protein. Of around 210,000 distinct CDR3 sequences listed, under 8.5% were seen once; the top ten hold about 6.3%. This clonotype was found many times. As yet, its antigen is unknown. General study points: Summed frequency of shared TCR beta families picked out CMV carriers who also had the relevant HLA. There were HLA-C-restricted CMV-specific TCR beta clonotypes dominating the ex vivo response.

This sequence originates from a human donor in good health (CMV status not recorded). Some clones in this sample may be carry-over from other donors' samples. Material: PBMCs. V is TRBV7-3 and J is TRBJ1-1; possible D gene TRBD1, 5 bases. In DNA form, the CDR3 reads TGTGCCAGCAGCTTACAGCCGGGGCCGATCACTGAAGCTTTCTTT. Encoded protein: CASSLQPGPITEAFF.